The T cell receptor beta chain described here comes from a study of PD-1 blockade in classical Hodgkin lymphoma. General study findings and limits: Reported baseline diversity: healthy donors highest, relapsed/refractory patients lowest.

Produced via immunoSEQ multiplex PCR; TCRdb's table is partial and in-frame only. Seen here are 60,000 or so clones, roughly 90% observed once, and the top ten hold over 9.5%. All patients experienced relapse after autologous stem cell transplantation, and brentuximab vedotin exposure was variable. This CDR3 comprises 15 residues. The germline gives CDR1 MNHEY, CDR2 SVGAGI. Trimming took 0 bases from V and 5 from J, leaving 13 bases between them. This clone was seen only once. What it recognizes is unknown. J is TRBJ2-5 and V is TRBV6-5; a weak D match, TRBD1 (6 bases). The clonotype originates from a human donor with classical Hodgkin lymphoma. This sample comprised peripheral blood mononuclear cells (PBMCs), obtained at baseline. CDR3 coding DNA: TGTGCCAGCAGTTACTCTCGGCAGGGGTACGAGACCCAGTACTTC. Amino acid sequence: CASSYSRQGYETQYF.